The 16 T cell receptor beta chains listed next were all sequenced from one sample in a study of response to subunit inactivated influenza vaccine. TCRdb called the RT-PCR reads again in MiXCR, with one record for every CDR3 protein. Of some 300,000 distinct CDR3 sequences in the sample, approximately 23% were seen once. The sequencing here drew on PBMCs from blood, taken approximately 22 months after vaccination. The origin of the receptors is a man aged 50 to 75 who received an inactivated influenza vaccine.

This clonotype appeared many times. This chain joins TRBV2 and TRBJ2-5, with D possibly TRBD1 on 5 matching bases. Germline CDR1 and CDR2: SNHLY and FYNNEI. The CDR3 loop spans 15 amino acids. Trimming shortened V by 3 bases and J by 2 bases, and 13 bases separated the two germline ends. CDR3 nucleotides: TGTGCCAGCAGTGATCTGGTCAGGGCGCAAGAGACCCAGTACTTC. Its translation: CASSDLVRAQETQYF.

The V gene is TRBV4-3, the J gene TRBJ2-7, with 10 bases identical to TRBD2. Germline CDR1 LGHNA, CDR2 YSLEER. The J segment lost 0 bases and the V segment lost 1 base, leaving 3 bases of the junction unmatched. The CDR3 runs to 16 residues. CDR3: CASSQGPSGSSYEQYF. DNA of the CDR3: TGCGCCAGCAGCCAAGGACCTAGCGGGAGCTCCTACGAGCAGTACTTC.

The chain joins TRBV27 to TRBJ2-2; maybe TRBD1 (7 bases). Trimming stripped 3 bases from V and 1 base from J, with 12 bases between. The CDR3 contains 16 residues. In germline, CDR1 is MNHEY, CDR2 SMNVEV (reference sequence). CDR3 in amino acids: CASSLEGAMNTGELFF. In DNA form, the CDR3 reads TGTGCCAGCAGTTTGGAGGGGGCAATGAACACCGGGGAGCTGTTTTTT.

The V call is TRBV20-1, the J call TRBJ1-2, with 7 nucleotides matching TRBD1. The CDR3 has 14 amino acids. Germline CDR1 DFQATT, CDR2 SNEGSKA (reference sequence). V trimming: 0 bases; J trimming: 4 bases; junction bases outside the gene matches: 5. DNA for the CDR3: TGCAGTGCTAGAGATGGACAGGATGGCTATGGCTACACCTTC. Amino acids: CSARDGQDGYGYTF.

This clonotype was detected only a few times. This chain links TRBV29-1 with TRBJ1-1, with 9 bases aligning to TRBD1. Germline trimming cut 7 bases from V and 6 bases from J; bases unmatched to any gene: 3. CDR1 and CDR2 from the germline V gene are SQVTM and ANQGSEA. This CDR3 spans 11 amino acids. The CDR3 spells CSGTGESEAFF. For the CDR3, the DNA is TGCAGCGGGACAGGGGAGTCTGAAGCTTTCTTT.

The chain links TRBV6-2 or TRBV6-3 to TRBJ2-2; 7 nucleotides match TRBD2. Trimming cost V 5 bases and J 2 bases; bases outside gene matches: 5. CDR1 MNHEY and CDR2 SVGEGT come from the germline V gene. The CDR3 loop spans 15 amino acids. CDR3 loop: CASSTTSPNTGELFF. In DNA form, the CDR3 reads TGTGCCAGCAGTACGACTAGCCCAAACACCGGGGAGCTGTTTTTT.

The CDR3 nucleotides read TGCGCCAGCAGCACAAAGACAGGGCGGGATTCACCCCTCCACTTT. This encodes CASSTKTGRDSPLHF. This sequence joins TRBV5-1 and TRBJ1-6; TRBD1 aligns across 7 bases. CDR1 SGHRS and CDR2 YFSETQ come from the germline V gene. The CDR3 totals 15 residues. V lost 4 bases, J lost 8 bases, and 9 bases stayed unmatched.

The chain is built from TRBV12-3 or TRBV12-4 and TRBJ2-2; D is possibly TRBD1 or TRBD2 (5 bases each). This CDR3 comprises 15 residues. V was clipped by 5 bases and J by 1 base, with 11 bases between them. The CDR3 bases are TGTGCCAGCAGTCTCGGGACCGTGAACACCGGGGAGCTGTTTTTT. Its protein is CASSLGTVNTGELFF.

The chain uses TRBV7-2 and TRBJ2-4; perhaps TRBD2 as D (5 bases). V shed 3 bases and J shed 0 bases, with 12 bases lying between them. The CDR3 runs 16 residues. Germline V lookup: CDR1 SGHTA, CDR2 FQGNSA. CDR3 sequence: CASSFARGLAKNIQYF. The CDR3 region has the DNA TGTGCCAGCAGCTTTGCCCGGGGTCTAGCCAAAAACATTCAGTACTTC.

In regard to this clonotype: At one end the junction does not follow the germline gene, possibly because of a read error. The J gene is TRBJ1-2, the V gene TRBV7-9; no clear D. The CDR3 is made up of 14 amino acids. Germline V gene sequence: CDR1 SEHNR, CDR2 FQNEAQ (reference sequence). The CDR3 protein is CASSDLRDNYGYIF. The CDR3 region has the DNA TGTGCCAGCAGCGACCTTAGGGATAACTATGGCTACATCTTC.

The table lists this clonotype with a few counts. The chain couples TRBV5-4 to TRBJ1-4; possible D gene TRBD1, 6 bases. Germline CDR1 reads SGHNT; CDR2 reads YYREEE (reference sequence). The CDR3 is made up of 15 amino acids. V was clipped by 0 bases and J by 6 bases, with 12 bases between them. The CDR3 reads CASSLGSGGHEKLFF. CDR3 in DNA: TGTGCCAGCAGCTTGGGCTCTGGGGGGCATGAAAAACTGTTTTTT.

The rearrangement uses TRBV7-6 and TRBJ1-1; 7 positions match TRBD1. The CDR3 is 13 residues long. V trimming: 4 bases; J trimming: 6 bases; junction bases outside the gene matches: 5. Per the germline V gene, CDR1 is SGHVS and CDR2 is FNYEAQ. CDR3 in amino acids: CASSSYQGAEAFF. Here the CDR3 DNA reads TGTGCCAGCAGCTCGTACCAGGGGGCTGAAGCTTTCTTT.

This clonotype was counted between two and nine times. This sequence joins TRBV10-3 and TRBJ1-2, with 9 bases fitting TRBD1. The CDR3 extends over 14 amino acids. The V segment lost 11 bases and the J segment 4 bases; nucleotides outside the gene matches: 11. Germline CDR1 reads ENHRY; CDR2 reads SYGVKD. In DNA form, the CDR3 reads TGTGCCGCTAGCGGGACAGGGCTCCCCTATGGCTACACCTTC. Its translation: CAASGTGLPYGYTF.

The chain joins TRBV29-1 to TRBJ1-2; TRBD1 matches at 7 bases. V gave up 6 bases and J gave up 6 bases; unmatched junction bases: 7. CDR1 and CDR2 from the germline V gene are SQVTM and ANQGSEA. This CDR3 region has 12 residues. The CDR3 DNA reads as TGCAGCGTGCCAGGGGGAAGGGATGGCTACACCTTC. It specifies CSVPGGRDGYTF. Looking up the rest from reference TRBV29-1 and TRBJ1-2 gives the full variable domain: SAVISQKPSRDICQRGTSLTIQCQVDSQVTMMFWYRQQPGQSLTLIATANQGSEATYESGFVIDKFPISRPNLTFSTLTVSNMSPEDSSIYLCSVPGGRDGYTFGSGTRLTVV.

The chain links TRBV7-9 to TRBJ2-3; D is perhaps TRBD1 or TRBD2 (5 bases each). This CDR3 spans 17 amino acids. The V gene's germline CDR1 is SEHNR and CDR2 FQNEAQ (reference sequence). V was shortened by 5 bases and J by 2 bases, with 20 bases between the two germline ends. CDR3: CASSSPQGRGDTDTQYF. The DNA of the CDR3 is TGTGCCAGCAGCAGTCCCCAGGGCAGAGGGGACACAGATACGCAGTATTTT.

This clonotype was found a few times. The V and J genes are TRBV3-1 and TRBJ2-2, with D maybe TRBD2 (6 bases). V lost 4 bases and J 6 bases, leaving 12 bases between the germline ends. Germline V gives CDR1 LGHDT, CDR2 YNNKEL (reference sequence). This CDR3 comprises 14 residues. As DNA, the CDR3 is TGTGCCAGCAGCCGCCGGGAGCCCCCCGGGGAGCTGTTTTTT. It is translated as CASSRREPPGELFF. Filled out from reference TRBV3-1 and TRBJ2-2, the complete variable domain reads DTAVSQTPKYLVTQMGNDKSIKCEQNLGHDTMYWYKQDSKKFLKIMFSYNNKELIINETVPNRFSPKSPDKAHLNLHINSLELGDSAVYFCASSRREPPGELFFGEGSRLTVL.